This record concerns one T cell receptor (beta chain) sequence. Germline V lookup: CDR1 MNHEY, CDR2 SVGAGI. This CDR3 has 14 residues. V lost 1 base and J lost 7, with 10 bases in between. The record originates from a study of OX40 agonist ivuxolimab in advanced cancers. TCRdb keeps only in-frame clones here, not all; method: immunoSEQ multiplex PCR. This sample has around 45,000 clones; around 90% occur once, and the top ten carry about 20%. This sample comprised CD4+ or CD8+ T cells sorted from blood, obtained in a trial of the OX40 agonist ivuxolimab. The gene calls are TRBV6-5 and TRBJ2-2; a weak D match, TRBD2 (5 bases). This sequence originates from an adult with an advanced solid tumor such as melanoma, head and neck, liver or kidney cancer. In DNA form, the CDR3 reads TGTGCCAGCAGTTACTTTGAAGGGAGCGGGGAGCTGTTTTTT. It codes for CASSYFEGSGELFF.